Below are 14 T cell receptor beta chains sequenced from a single sample in a study of CD8+ T cells in alopecia areata. Reverse transcription of extracted RNA yielded cDNA, which provided the sequencing template. TCRdb's table, derived via immunoSEQ multiplex PCR, lists solely in-frame clones and lacks some. The data hold about 190,000 clones, with approximately 61% observed a single time. Treatment specified: oral pan-JAK inhibitor, 5-10 mg twice daily. The sequencing used CD4+ T cells sorted from blood, collected at week 24, from a patient treated with tofacitinib. The origin of the receptors is a human donor with alopecia areata.

The chain carries TRBV6-6 and TRBJ1-2; 7 positions match TRBD1. Germline V gene sequence: CDR1 MNHNY, CDR2 SVGAGI (reference sequence). The CDR3 is made up of 13 amino acids. V was clipped by 5 bases and J by 4 bases; unmatched bases: 4. CDR3 loop: CASSEGQIYGYTF. Written as DNA, the CDR3 is TGTGCCAGCAGTGAGGGACAGATCTATGGCTACACCTTC.

The chain carries TRBV5-1 and TRBJ2-2, with D perhaps TRBD1 (5 bases). Trimming took off 2 bases at V and 1 base at J, with 9 bases between the two ends. The CDR3 sequence is 15 residues long. Germline CDR1 SGHRS, CDR2 YFSETQ. The CDR3 DNA sequence: TGCGCCAGCAGCTTCGCGACAGTGAACACCGGGGAGCTGTTTTTT. Translated: CASSFATVNTGELFF.

This chain links TRBV4-1 with TRBJ1-4; TRBD1 matches at 9 bases. CDR1 is MGHRA and CDR2 is YSYEKL in the germline V gene. Trimming removed 4 bases from V and 8 bases from J; junction bases left unmatched: 5. This CDR3 has 14 amino acids. The CDR3 DNA reads as TGCGCCAGCAGCCCACCGGGACAGGGAGAAAAACTGTTTTTT. Its translation is CASSPPGQGEKLFF.

CDR3: CASSQADRGRNEQYF. CDR3 DNA: TGCGCCAGCAGCCAGGCGGACAGGGGGCGAAACGAGCAGTACTTC. The rearrangement joins TRBV4-3 to TRBJ2-7; 11 bases are a match to TRBD1. The CDR3 totals 15 residues. Germline CDR1 LGHNA, CDR2 YSLEER. The junction had 6 bases not matched to a gene; V was cut back by 3 bases and J by 5 bases.

V usage is TRBV4-3 and J usage is TRBJ1-2; weak D call: TRBD1 (5 bases). Looked up from germline, CDR1 is LGHNA and CDR2 is YSLEER. The CDR3 covers 16 residues. Trimming pared 0 bases from V and 5 bases from J, leaving 16 bases between. In DNA form, the CDR3 reads TGCGCCAGCAGCCAAGATCCCACAGGTGGGGCATATGGCTACACCTTC. Protein sequence: CASSQDPTGGAYGYTF.

The table lists this clone with a few counts. The rearrangement joins TRBV7-8 to TRBJ2-7, with a possible D match to TRBD1 (6 bases). Germline assignment: CDR1 SGHVS and CDR2 FQNEAQ. V was pared by 1 base and J by 2 bases, with 12 bases between. The CDR3 is 15 amino acids. CDR3 amino acids: CASSLVAGATYEQYF. The CDR3 bases are TGTGCCAGCAGCTTAGTGGCAGGGGCGACCTACGAGCAGTACTTC.

This chain joins TRBV4-3 and TRBJ1-6, with TRBD1 as a possible D gene (5 bases). CDR3 size: 18 residues. V was pared by 0 bases and J by 9 bases, with 21 bases between. The germline V gene encodes CDR1 LGHNA and CDR2 YSLEER. CDR3 sequence: CASSQEGPETALPSPLHF. The CDR3 DNA reads TGCGCCAGCAGCCAAGAGGGACCGGAGACCGCGTTACCTTCACCCCTCCACTTT.

The genes are TRBV29-1 and TRBJ1-1; D is uncertain. The CDR3 extends over 13 amino acids. Germline V gives CDR1 SQVTM, CDR2 ANQGSEA. Deletions cut 4 bases from V and 5 bases from J, with 14 bases between. CDR3 in DNA: TGCAGCGTTGGGGAAACGCGGGGAACTGAAGCTTTCTTT. Its protein product is CSVGETRGTEAFF.

The chain uses TRBV2 and TRBJ1-5; D unclear. V lost 6 bases and J lost 4, with 16 bases in between. The CDR3 has 15 amino acids. CDR1 SNHLY and CDR2 FYNNEI come from the germline V gene. The CDR3 protein is CASRWTEEDNQPQHF. CDR3 nucleotides: TGTGCCAGCAGATGGACGGAGGAGGATAATCAGCCCCAGCATTTT.

The chain combines TRBV11-3 with TRBJ1-2, with no clear D. The germline V gene has CDR1 SGHNT and CDR2 YENEEA. The CDR3 length is 12 residues. Trimming cost V 5 bases and J 4 bases, with 8 bases left between them. The CDR3: CASSATSYGYTF. For the CDR3, the DNA is TGTGCCAGCAGCGCAACGTCCTATGGCTACACCTTC.

This clone was found a few times. Different DNA sequences within this sample yield the same CDR3. The chain uses TRBV7-2 and TRBJ2-3; no definite D call. Germline CDR1 reads SGHTA; CDR2 reads FQGNSA. Trimming shortened V by 0 bases and J by 5 bases, and 0 bases separated the two germline ends. The CDR3 runs to 11 residues. Here the CDR3 DNA reads TGTGCCAGCAGCTTAGCAGATACGCAGTATTTT. Translating gives CASSLADTQYF.

This clone came up a few times. The genes are TRBV28 and TRBJ2-1, with D perhaps matching TRBD1 (6 bases). This CDR3 contains 13 residues. Trimming left V 5 bases short and J 9 bases short, with 14 bases between. CDR1 is MDHEN and CDR2 is SYDVKM in the germline V gene. CDR3 sequence: CASSAYRAGEQFF. The CDR3 nucleotides read TGTGCCAGCAGTGCATACAGGGCTGGTGAGCAGTTCTTC. Full variable domain (missing parts from reference TRBV28 and TRBJ2-1): DVKVTQSSRYLVKRTGEKVFLECVQDMDHENMFWYRQDPGLGLRLIYFSYDVKMKEKGDIPEGYSVSREKKERFSLILESASTNQTSMYLCASSAYRAGEQFFGPGTRLTVL.

This clone is categorized as medium-sized. The chain is built from TRBV2 and TRBJ2-3; 8 bases map to TRBD2. Germline V lookup: CDR1 SNHLY, CDR2 FYNNEI. J gave up 10 bases and V 6 bases, and 6 bases lay outside the gene matches. CDR3 size: 12 residues. CDR3 DNA: TGTGCCAGCAGGACCTTAGCGGGGCCGCAGTATTTT. Its translation is CASRTLAGPQYF.

This chain links TRBV11-3 with TRBJ2-3; D might be TRBD1 (6 bases). The CDR3 consists of 14 residues. Germline-derived CDR1 and CDR2 are SGHNT and YENEEA. Trimming took off 4 bases at V and 3 bases at J, with 11 bases between the two ends. CDR3 bases: TGTGCCAGCAGCTCACAGGGACGGACAGATACGCAGTATTTT. Translating gives CASSSQGRTDTQYF.